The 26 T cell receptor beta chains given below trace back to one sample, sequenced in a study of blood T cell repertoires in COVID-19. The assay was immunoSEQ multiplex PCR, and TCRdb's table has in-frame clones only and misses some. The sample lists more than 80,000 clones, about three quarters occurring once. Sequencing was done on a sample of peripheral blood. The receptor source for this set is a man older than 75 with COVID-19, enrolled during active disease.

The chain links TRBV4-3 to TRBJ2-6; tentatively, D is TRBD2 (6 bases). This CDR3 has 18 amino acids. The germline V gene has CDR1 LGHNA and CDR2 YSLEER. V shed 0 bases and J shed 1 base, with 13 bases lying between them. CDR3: CASSQDWRLGSGANVLTF. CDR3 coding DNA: TGCGCCAGCAGCCAAGATTGGCGACTAGGATCTGGGGCCAACGTCCTGACTTTC.

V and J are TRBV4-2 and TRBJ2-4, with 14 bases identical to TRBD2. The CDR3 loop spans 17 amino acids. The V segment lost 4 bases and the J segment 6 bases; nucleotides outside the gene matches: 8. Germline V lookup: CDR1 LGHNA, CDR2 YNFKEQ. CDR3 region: CASSPGTSGRGINIQYF. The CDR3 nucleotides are TGTGCCAGCAGCCCAGGGACTAGCGGGAGAGGTATAAACATTCAGTACTTC.

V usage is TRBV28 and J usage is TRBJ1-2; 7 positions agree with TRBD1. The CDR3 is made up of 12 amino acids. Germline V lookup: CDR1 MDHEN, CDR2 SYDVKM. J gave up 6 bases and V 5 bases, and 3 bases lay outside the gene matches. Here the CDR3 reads CASSPDRDGYTF. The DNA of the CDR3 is TGTGCCAGCAGTCCTGACAGGGATGGCTACACCTTC.

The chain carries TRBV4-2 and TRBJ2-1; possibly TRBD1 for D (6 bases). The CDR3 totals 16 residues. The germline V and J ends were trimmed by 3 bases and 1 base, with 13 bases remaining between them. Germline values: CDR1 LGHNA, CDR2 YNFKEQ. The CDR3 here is CASSQLQGRSYNEQFF. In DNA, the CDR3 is TGTGCCAGCAGCCAGTTACAGGGTCGGTCCTACAATGAGCAGTTCTTC.

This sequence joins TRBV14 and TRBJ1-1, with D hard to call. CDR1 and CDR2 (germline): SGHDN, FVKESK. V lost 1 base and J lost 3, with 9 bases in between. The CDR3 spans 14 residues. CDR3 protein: CASSQGQYDTEAFF. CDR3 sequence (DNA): TGTGCCAGCAGCCAAGGGCAGTACGACACTGAAGCTTTCTTT. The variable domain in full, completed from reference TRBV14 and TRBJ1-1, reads EAGVTQFPSHSVIEKGQTVTLRCDPISGHDNLYWYRRVMGKEIKFLLHFVKESKQDESGMPNNRFLAERTGGTYSTLKVQPAELEDSGVYFCASSQGQYDTEAFFGQGTRLTVV.

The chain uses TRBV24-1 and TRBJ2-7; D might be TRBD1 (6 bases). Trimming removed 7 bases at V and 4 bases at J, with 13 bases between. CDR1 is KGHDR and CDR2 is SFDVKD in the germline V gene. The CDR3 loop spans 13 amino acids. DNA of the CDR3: TGTGCCACCAGCCAAGGACAGTTATACGAGCAGTACTTC. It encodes CATSQGQLYEQYF.

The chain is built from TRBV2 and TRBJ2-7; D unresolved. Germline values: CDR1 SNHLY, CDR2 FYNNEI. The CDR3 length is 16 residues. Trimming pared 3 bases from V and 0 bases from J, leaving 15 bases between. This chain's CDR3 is CASSELNSASSYEQYF. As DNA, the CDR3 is TGTGCCAGCAGTGAGCTTAATTCCGCTAGCTCCTACGAGCAGTACTTC.

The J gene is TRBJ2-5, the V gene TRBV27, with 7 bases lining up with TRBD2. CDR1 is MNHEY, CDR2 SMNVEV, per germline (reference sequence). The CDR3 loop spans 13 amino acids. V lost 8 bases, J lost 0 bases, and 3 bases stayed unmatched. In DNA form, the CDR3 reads TGTGCCAGCGGGGGGGGAAACCAAGAGACCCAGTACTTC. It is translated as CASGGGNQETQYF.

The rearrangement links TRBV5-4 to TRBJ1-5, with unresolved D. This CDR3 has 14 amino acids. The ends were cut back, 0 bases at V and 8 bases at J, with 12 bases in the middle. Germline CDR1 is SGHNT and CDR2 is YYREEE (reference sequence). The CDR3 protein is CASSLEGGREPQHF. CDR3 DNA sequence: TGTGCCAGCAGCTTGGAGGGAGGGCGGGAGCCCCAGCATTTT.

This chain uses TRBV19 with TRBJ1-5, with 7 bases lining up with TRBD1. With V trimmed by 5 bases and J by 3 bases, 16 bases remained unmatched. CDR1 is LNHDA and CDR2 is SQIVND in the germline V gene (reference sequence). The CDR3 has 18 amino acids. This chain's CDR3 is CASSLTGTDHTNNQPQHF. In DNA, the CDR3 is TGTGCCAGTAGTCTTACCGGGACAGACCATACAAACAATCAGCCCCAGCATTTT.

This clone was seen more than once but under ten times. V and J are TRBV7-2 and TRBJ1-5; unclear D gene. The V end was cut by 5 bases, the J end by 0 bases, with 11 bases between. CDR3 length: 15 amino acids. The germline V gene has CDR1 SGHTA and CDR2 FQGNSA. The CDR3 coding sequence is TGTGCCAGCAGCCTTGGCCTTTCTAGCAATCAGCCCCAGCATTTT. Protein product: CASSLGLSSNQPQHF.

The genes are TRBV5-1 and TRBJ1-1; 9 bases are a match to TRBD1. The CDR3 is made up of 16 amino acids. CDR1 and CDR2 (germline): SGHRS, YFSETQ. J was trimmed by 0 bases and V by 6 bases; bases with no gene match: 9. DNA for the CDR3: TGCGCCAGCAAAAACACAGGGGGCAGCATGAACACTGAAGCTTTCTTT. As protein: CASKNTGGSMNTEAFF.

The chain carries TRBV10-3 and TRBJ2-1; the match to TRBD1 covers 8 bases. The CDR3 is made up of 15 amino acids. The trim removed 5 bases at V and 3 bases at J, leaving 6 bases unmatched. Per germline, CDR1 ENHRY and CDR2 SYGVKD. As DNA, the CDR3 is TGTGCCATCAGTCCGGACAGGGAGAGCTACAATGAGCAGTTCTTC. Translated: CAISPDRESYNEQFF.

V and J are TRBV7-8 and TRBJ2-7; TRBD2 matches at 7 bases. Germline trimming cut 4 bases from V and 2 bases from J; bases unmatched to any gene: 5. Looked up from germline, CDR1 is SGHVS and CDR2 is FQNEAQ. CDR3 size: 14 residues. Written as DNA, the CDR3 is TGTGCCAGCAGCTCCGGGGGGTCGACCTACGAGCAGTACTTC. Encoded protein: CASSSGGSTYEQYF. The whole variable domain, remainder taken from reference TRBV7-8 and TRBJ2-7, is GAGVSQSPRYKVAKRGQDVALRCDPISGHVSLFWYQQALGQGPEFLTYFQNEAQLDKSGLPSDRFFAERPEGSVSTLKIQRTQQEDSAVYLCASSSGGSTYEQYFGPGTRLTVT.

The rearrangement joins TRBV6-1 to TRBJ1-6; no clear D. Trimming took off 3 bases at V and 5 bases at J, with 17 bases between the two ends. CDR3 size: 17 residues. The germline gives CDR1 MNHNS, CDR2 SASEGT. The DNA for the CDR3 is TGTGCCAGCAGTGACGTATGGGGAGTGGGTAATAATTCACCCCTCCACTTT. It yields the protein CASSDVWGVGNNSPLHF.

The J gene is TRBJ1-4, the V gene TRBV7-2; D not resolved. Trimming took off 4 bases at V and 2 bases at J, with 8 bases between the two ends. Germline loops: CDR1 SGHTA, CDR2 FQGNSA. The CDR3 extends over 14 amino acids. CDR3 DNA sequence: TGTGCCAGCAGCTCGGGTGGGACTAATGAAAAACTGTTTTTT. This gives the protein CASSSGGTNEKLFF. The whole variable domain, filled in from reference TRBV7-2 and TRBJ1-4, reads GAGVSQSPSNKVTEKGKDVELRCDPISGHTALYWYRQSLGQGLEFLIYFQGNSAPDKSGLPSDRFSAERTGGSVSTLTIQRTQQEDSAVYLCASSSGGTNEKLFFGSGTQLSVL.

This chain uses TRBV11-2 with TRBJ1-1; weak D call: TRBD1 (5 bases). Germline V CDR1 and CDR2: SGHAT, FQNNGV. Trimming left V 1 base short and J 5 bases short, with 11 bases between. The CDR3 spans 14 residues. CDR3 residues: CASSLGWGGTEAFF. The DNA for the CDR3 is TGTGCCAGCAGCTTAGGTTGGGGGGGTACTGAAGCTTTCTTT.

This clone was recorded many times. For the CDR3, the DNA is TGCGCCAGCAGCCAGTGGACAGATAATTCACCCCTCCACTTT. It is translated as CASSQWTDNSPLHF. This chain uses TRBV4-1 with TRBJ1-6, with D possibly being TRBD1 (6 bases). The CDR3 length is 14 residues. Trimming removed 3 bases at V and 5 bases at J, with 8 bases between. CDR1 MGHRA and CDR2 YSYEKL come from the germline V gene.

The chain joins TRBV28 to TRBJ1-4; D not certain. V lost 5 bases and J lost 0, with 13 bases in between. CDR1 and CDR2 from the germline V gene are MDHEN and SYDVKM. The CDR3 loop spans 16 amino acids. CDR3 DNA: TGTGCCAGCAGTGGGCAGCACCATTCAACTAATGAAAAACTGTTTTTT. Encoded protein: CASSGQHHSTNEKLFF.

The CDR3 coding sequence is TGTGCCAGCAGCTTAGCCCCCGGGAGAGATACGCAGTATTTT. This gives the protein CASSLAPGRDTQYF. The V call is TRBV11-2, the J call TRBJ2-3; D is possibly TRBD2 (6 bases). The germline gives CDR1 SGHAT, CDR2 FQNNGV. CDR3 size: 14 residues. V lost 1 base to trimming and J lost 5 bases, with 10 bases between them.

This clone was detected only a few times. The CDR3 DNA reads TGTGCCAGCAGCCAAGGCCTAGCCAGGGGGAACCAAGAGACCCAGTACTTC. Protein product: CASSQGLARGNQETQYF. This chain connects TRBV3-1 (or the pseudogene TRBV3-2) to TRBJ2-5, with 7 nucleotides matching TRBD1. CDR1 is LGHDT, CDR2 YNNKEL, per germline (reference sequence). V trimming: 1 base; J trimming: 0 bases; junction bases outside the gene matches: 8. The CDR3 loop spans 17 amino acids.

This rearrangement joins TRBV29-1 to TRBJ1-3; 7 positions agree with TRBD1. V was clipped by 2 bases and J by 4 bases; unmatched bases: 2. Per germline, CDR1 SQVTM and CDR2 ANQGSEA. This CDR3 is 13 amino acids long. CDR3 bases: TGCAGCGTTGAAAGACAGGGCGGAAACACCATATATTTT. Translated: CSVERQGGNTIYF.

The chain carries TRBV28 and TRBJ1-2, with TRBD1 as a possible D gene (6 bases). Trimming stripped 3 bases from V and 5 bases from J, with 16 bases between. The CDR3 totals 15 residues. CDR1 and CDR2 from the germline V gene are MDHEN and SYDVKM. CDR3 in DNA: TGTGCCAGCAGTTTGGGGGGGCTAGAGCCTTATGGCTACACCTTC. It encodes CASSLGGLEPYGYTF.

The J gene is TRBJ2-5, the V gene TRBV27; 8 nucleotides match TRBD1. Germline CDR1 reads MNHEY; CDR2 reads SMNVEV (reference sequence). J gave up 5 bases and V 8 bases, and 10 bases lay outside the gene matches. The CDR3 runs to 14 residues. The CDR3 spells CASVETGAGETQYF. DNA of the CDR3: TGTGCCAGCGTGGAGACAGGGGCGGGGGAGACCCAGTACTTC.

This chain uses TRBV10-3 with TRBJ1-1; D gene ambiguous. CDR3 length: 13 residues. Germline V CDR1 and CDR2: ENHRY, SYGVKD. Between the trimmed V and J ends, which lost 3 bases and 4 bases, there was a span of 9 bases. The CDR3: CAISEWTGTEAFF. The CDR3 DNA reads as TGTGCCATCAGTGAATGGACTGGCACTGAAGCTTTCTTT.

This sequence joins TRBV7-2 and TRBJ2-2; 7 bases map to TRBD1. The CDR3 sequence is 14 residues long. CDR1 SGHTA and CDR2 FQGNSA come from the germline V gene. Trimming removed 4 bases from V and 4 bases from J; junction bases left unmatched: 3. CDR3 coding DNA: TGTGCCAGCAGCTCCAGACAGGGCACCGGGGAGCTGTTTTTT. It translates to CASSSRQGTGELFF.